This T cell receptor beta chain comes out of a study of T cells in Graves' hyperthyroidism and ophthalmopathy. This clonotype appeared many times. Researchers took RNA transcripts and amplified the TCR beta CDR3 regions from them. The TCR CDR3 first-round RT-PCR relied on the HTBI primer set. Via MiXCR, TCRdb re-called the multiplex PCR reads, giving one row per CDR3 protein. The sample has fewer than 450,000 distinct CDR3 sequences; about 15% are singletons. Germline assignment: CDR1 KGHDR and CDR2 SFDVKD. This CDR3 comprises 13 residues. The V gene lost 9 bases and the J gene lost 4 bases, with 14 bases spanning the gap.

The receptor's source is a woman in her 30s with Graves' hyperthyroidism that later progressed to Graves' ophthalmopathy. Sequenced sample: blood. The chain combines TRBV24-1 with TRBJ2-5, with D perhaps matching TRBD2 (6 bases). Written as DNA, the CDR3 is TGTGCCACCCGGGACTCAAGCGGAGAGACCCAGTACTTC. As protein: CATRDSSGETQYF.